What follows are 23 T cell receptor beta chains derived from one specimen sequenced in a study of blood T cells in healthy people across ages. Combining a sample-barcoded 5' primer with a J-beta primer mix, a second PCR ran for roughly 6 to 12 cycles. One entry per CDR3 protein results from TCRdb running MiXCR on the 5' RACE reads. Found here are around 710,000 distinct CDR3 sequences, roughly 45% of them singletons; the top ten hold 20% to 25%. Material: blood. The receptors here all came from a woman in her sixties in good health.

This clonotype has only a few counts. This rearrangement joins TRBV7-2 to TRBJ2-5; no clear D. The V end was cut by 2 bases, the J end by 5 bases, with 12 bases between. CDR1 SGHTA and CDR2 FQGNSA come from the germline V gene. The CDR3 spans 14 residues. The CDR3: CASSLIRLEETQYF. DNA of the CDR3: TGTGCCAGCAGCTTAATACGGTTGGAGGAGACCCAGTACTTC.

This clonotype was detected only once. The chain uses TRBV30 and TRBJ2-7, with TRBD2 matching 9 bases. From germline, CDR1 is GTSNPN and CDR2 SVGIG (reference sequence). Trimming at V came to 0 bases and at J to 3 bases, leaving 6 bases not matched to a gene. The CDR3 covers 15 residues. The CDR3 DNA follows: TGTGCCTGGAGTGTACTCCCTAGCGGGATCTACGAGCAGTACTTC. It specifies CAWSVLPSGIYEQYF.

V and J are TRBV3-1 and TRBJ1-2; possible D gene TRBD1, 6 bases. V was cut by 1 base and J by 8 bases, with 11 bases left in between. The CDR3 length is 13 residues. Germline loops: CDR1 LGHDT, CDR2 YNNKEL (reference sequence). The CDR3 sequence is CASSQVTRGGYTF. As DNA, the CDR3 is TGTGCCAGCAGCCAAGTAACGAGGGGGGGCTACACCTTC.

V gene TRBV27 combines with J gene TRBJ2-1, with TRBD2 as a possible D gene (6 bases). V was cut by 8 bases and J by 4 bases, with 18 bases left in between. The germline CDR1 and CDR2 sequences are MNHEY and SMNVEV (reference sequence). The CDR3 sequence is 15 residues long. Here the CDR3 reads CASGGRVAAYNEQFF. For the CDR3, the DNA is TGTGCCAGCGGAGGACGAGTAGCGGCATACAATGAGCAGTTCTTC.

The chain couples TRBV6-5 to TRBJ2-1; D may correspond to TRBD1 or TRBD2 (7 bases each). Deletions cut 2 bases from V and 4 bases from J, with 15 bases between. Germline assignment: CDR1 MNHEY and CDR2 SVGAGI. The CDR3 length is 16 residues. DNA of the CDR3: TGTGCCAGCAGTTACGGGAGGGCGGGACAGTACAATGAGCAGTTCTTC. It specifies CASSYGRAGQYNEQFF.

Comment on this clonotype: One base away lies a much larger clone, so this may be a sequencing read error. J is TRBJ2-3 and V is TRBV7-2, with 8 bases aligning to TRBD1. CDR1 is SGHTA, CDR2 FQGNSA, per germline. The CDR3 spans 15 residues. Here the CDR3 reads CVSSSRQGITDTQYF. In DNA form, the CDR3 reads TGTGTCAGCAGCTCGAGACAGGGGATAACAGATACGCAGTATTTT.

The chain joins TRBV7-3 to TRBJ1-1, with no clear D. V was pared by 3 bases and J by 3 bases, with 20 bases between. Germline V gene sequence: CDR1 SGHTA, CDR2 FQGTGA. The CDR3 is made up of 17 amino acids. DNA for the CDR3: TGTGCCAGCAGCTTGTTGGTGGCAGGCCCCTACGACACTGAAGCTTTCTTT. Its protein product is CASSLLVAGPYDTEAFF.

This clonotype occurred a few times. Since a much larger clone is just one base distant, this may be a read error. The gene calls are TRBV6-6 and TRBJ2-7, with 7 bases fitting TRBD2. CDR3 size: 15 residues. The germline V gene has CDR1 MNHNY and CDR2 SVGAGI (reference sequence). V shed 6 bases, J shed 0 bases, and the junction held 8 bases outside the gene matches. The CDR3 DNA follows: TGTGCCAGCAGAGAAGGGACTATTTCCTCCTACGAGCAGTACTTC. It specifies CASREGTISSYEQYF.

V is TRBV3-1 and J is TRBJ1-5; 7 bases map to TRBD1. This CDR3 has 15 residues. J lost 6 bases, V lost 4 bases, and 9 bases had no gene match. CDR1 and CDR2 from the germline V gene are LGHDT and YNNKEL (reference sequence). The CDR3 nucleotides are TGTGCCAGCAGCCCCAGGGCAGGGGGGTCTCAGCCCCAGCATTTT. It specifies CASSPRAGGSQPQHF. Filled out from reference TRBV3-1 and TRBJ1-5, the complete variable domain reads DTAVSQTPKYLVTQMGNDKSIKCEQNLGHDTMYWYKQDSKKFLKIMFSYNNKELIINETVPNRFSPKSPDKAHLNLHINSLELGDSAVYFCASSPRAGGSQPQHFGDGTRLSIL.

In this sample, this clonotype turned up a few times. The chain recombines TRBV6-6 with TRBJ2-6; TRBD1 might be the D (5 bases). Germline V lookup: CDR1 MNHNY, CDR2 SVGAGI (reference sequence). V lost 4 bases to trimming and J lost 0 bases, with 13 bases between them. The CDR3 contains 17 residues. CDR3 loop: CASSSFTQDSGANVLTF. Here the CDR3 DNA reads TGTGCCAGCAGTTCCTTTACACAGGACTCTGGGGCCAACGTCCTGACTTTC.

A few counts support this clonotype. The genes are TRBV20-1 and TRBJ1-1; D not resolved. The CDR3 contains 11 residues. V gave up 6 bases and J gave up 5 bases, with 10 bases separating them. CDR1 is DFQATT and CDR2 is SNEGSKA in the germline V gene (reference sequence). The CDR3 sequence: CSALGGTEAFF. The CDR3, as DNA: TGCAGTGCCCTAGGAGGAACTGAAGCTTTCTTT.

This clonotype was counted between two and nine times. The CDR3 protein is CASSVGLATYEQYF. For the CDR3, the DNA is TGTGCCAGCAGTGTTGGACTAGCGACTTACGAGCAGTACTTC. The chain joins TRBV2 to TRBJ2-7; 9 nucleotides align to TRBD2. This CDR3 has 14 residues. Germline loops: CDR1 SNHLY, CDR2 FYNNEI. V dropped 4 bases and J dropped 4; count of bases not matched to a gene: 5.

This chain links TRBV4-3 with TRBJ1-1, with TRBD1 matching over 8 bases. With 4 bases clipped from V and 6 bases from J, the junction kept 7 bases outside the gene matches. This CDR3 is built from 14 residues. CDR1 is LGHNA, CDR2 YSLEER, per germline. DNA of the CDR3: TGCGCCAGCAGCCCCCGACAGGGGAGGTCTGAAGCTTTCTTT. Translating gives CASSPRQGRSEAFF.

The chain couples TRBV29-1 to TRBJ2-7; the match to TRBD1 covers 9 bases. With 7 bases clipped from V and 3 bases from J, the junction kept 7 bases outside the gene matches. CDR3 length equals 13 residues. Per germline, CDR1 SQVTM and CDR2 ANQGSEA. The chain's CDR3 is CSAQWGQGYEQYF. The CDR3 DNA follows: TGCAGCGCCCAATGGGGACAGGGCTACGAGCAGTACTTC.

This clonotype was counted ten times or more. A much larger clone differs by one base, so this may be a read error. The chain couples TRBV29-1 to TRBJ2-1, with 8 bases identical to TRBD2. Unmatched junction bases numbered 4, after V lost 7 bases and J lost 8 bases. CDR1 and CDR2 (germline): SQVTM, ANQGSEA. This CDR3 region has 11 residues. CDR3: CSGLTSDEQFF. In DNA, the CDR3 is TGCAGCGGTTTGACTAGCGATGAGCAGTTCTTC.

The V and J genes are TRBV7-8 and TRBJ2-1, with TRBD2 identical over 9 bases. The CDR3 sequence is 16 residues long. V gave up 0 bases and J gave up 2 bases; unmatched junction bases: 2. The germline CDR1 and CDR2 sequences are SGHVS and FQNEAQ. In DNA, the CDR3 is TGTGCCAGCAGCTTAGCGGGGACTAGCACCTACAATGAGCAGTTCTTC. This gives the protein CASSLAGTSTYNEQFF.

V gene TRBV7-2 combines with J gene TRBJ2-3, with D unclear. The CDR3 spans 13 residues. Trimming stripped 5 bases from V and 7 bases from J, with 13 bases between. CDR1 and CDR2 (germline): SGHTA, FQGNSA. The CDR3, as DNA: TGTGCCAGCAGCCCCAAAGCTACCCATACGCAGTATTTT. Protein product: CASSPKATHTQYF.

This clonotype was recorded a few times. This chain joins TRBV4-1 and TRBJ2-1; D tentatively fits TRBD1 or TRBD2 (5 bases each). Trimming took 7 bases from V and 4 from J, leaving 17 bases between them. The length of the CDR3 is 15 residues. Germline CDR1 and CDR2: MGHRA and YSYEKL. The CDR3 loop is CASIGVGTAYNEQFF. The DNA of the CDR3 is TGCGCCAGCATCGGAGTGGGGACGGCTTACAATGAGCAGTTCTTC.

This chain links TRBV7-9 with TRBJ2-3, with D unclear. This CDR3 is built from 12 residues. Trimming pared 7 bases from V and 2 bases from J, leaving 7 bases between. The germline V gene has CDR1 SEHNR and CDR2 FQNEAQ (reference sequence). The CDR3 DNA reads TGTGCCAGCAACGGACCCACAGATACGCAGTATTTT. Translation gives CASNGPTDTQYF.

In its sample, this clonotype was seen a few times. The rearrangement uses TRBV10-1 and TRBJ2-3; 10 bases map to TRBD1. From germline, CDR1 is WNHNN and CDR2 SYGVQD (reference sequence). The CDR3 has 17 amino acids. With 3 bases clipped from V and 2 bases from J, the junction kept 8 bases outside the gene matches. The CDR3 bases are TGCGCCAGCAGTGACCCGACAGGGGGCCCTTCCACAGATACGCAGTATTTT. Translating gives CASSDPTGGPSTDTQYF.

Only one count was recorded for this clonotype. The J gene is TRBJ1-2, the V gene TRBV29-1, with D possibly matching TRBD1 (6 bases). The V end lost 8 bases, the J end lost 0 bases, and 16 bases lay between the germline ends. The CDR3 loop spans 14 amino acids. Per germline, CDR1 SQVTM and CDR2 ANQGSEA. The CDR3 coding sequence is TGCAGCATGAAGGGGGGGGACCCTAACTATGGCTACACCTTC. Protein: CSMKGGDPNYGYTF. Complete variable domain (other parts from reference TRBV29-1 and TRBJ1-2): SAVISQKPSRDICQRGTSLTIQCQVDSQVTMMFWYRQQPGQSLTLIATANQGSEATYESGFVIDKFPISRPNLTFSTLTVSNMSPEDSSIYLCSMKGGDPNYGYTFGSGTRLTVV.

The V call is TRBV14, the J call TRBJ2-1, with D perhaps TRBD2 (6 bases). The CDR3 is 14 residues long. Germline V gene sequence: CDR1 SGHDN, CDR2 FVKESK. Trimming took 5 bases from V and 5 from J, leaving 13 bases between them. The CDR3: CASSKPGGNNEQFF. CDR3 nucleotide sequence: TGTGCCAGCAGCAAGCCCGGGGGTAACAATGAGCAGTTCTTC.

This chain uses TRBV6-1 with TRBJ2-3; D unclear. There are 11 residues in the CDR3. From germline, CDR1 is MNHNS and CDR2 SASEGT. The V end was cut by 6 bases, the J end by 5 bases, with 6 bases between. The CDR3 DNA sequence: TGTGCCAGCAGACCGATAGATACGCAGTATTTT. Amino acid sequence: CASRPIDTQYF.